Included here is one T cell receptor beta chain sequence, with context. Its antigen is unidentified. The data were obtained in a study of OX40 agonist ivuxolimab in advanced cancers. Study information: People in dose escalation had one of these cancers: hepatocellular carcinoma, melanoma, renal cell or head and neck cancer.

Repertoires were generated with immunoSEQ multiplex PCR, while TCRdb's copy carries only in-frame clones and drops some. Among approximately 60,000 clones, about 90% were seen once, and the ten largest hold 5.2%. General study results and limits: Certain nonresponding patients likewise had low normalized T-cell clonal expansion.

The source is an adult with an advanced solid tumor such as melanoma, head and neck, liver or kidney cancer. Sample: CD4+ or CD8+ T cells sorted from blood, taken in a trial of the OX40 agonist ivuxolimab.

DNA for the CDR3: TGCGCCAGCAGCCAAGAGAGGACAGGCTCTGGAAACACCATATATTTT. It yields the protein CASSQERTGSGNTIYF. The V and J genes are TRBV4-1 and TRBJ1-3; TRBD1 aligns across 7 bases. V dropped 0 bases and J dropped 0; count of bases not matched to a gene: 2. The CDR3 length is 16 residues. From germline, CDR1 is MGHRA and CDR2 YSYEKL.